The T cell receptor beta chain described here comes from a study of T cells in Graves' hyperthyroidism and ophthalmopathy. There were TCR beta CDR3 regions amplified from RNA transcripts. The HTBI primer set served for first-round RT-PCR of the TCR CDR3. TCRdb called the multiplex PCR reads again in MiXCR, with one record for every CDR3 protein. The profile covers nearly 600,000 distinct CDR3 sequences, with approximately 14% appearing a single time and less than 6% taken by the ten largest. Study results and limitations: Peripheral blood also featured most of the thyroid clonotypes expanded above 0.001.

This CDR3 contains 12 residues. Trimming took 0 bases from V and 3 from J, leaving 3 bases between them. Per germline, CDR1 DFQATT and CDR2 SNEGSKA (reference sequence). This clonotype was seen ten or more times. The antigen remains unidentified. Newly diagnosed hyperthyroidism patients aged 18 to 65 years had disease lasting under 2 months. This sample holds PBMCs from 10 ml fresh peripheral blood. The chain couples TRBV20-1 to TRBJ1-5; no reliable D call. The sample comprised blood. This TCR was recovered from a woman in her thirties with Graves' hyperthyroidism that later progressed to Graves' ophthalmopathy. The CDR3 sequence is CSARDTNQPQHF. DNA for the CDR3: TGCAGTGCTAGAGATACCAATCAGCCCCAGCATTTT.